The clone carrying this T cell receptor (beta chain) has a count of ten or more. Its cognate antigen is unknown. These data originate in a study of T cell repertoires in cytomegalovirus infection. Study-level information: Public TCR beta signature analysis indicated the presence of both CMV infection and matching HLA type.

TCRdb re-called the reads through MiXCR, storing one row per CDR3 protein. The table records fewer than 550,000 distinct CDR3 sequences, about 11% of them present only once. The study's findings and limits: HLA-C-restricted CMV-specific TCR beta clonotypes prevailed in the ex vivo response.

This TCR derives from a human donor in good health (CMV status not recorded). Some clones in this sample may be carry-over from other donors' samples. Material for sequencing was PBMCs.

CDR3 loop: CAISESTRTDANSPLHF. CDR3 bases: TGTGCCATCAGTGAGTCGACTCGAACAGATGCTAATTCACCCCTCCACTTT. This chain joins TRBV10-3 and TRBJ1-6, with no clear D. Germline-derived CDR1 and CDR2 are ENHRY and SYGVKD. Between the trimmed V and J ends, which lost 0 bases and 6 bases, there was a span of 15 bases. The CDR3 loop spans 17 amino acids.